This record covers a single TCR beta chain. Its antigen remains unknown. This sample was included in a study of identical twins. Findings and limits, study-wide: Modelling approaches yielded underestimates of out-of-frame TCR alpha sharing between monozygotic twins. Invariant MAIT and iNKT cells may have partly biased zero-insertion analyses.

There are 15 residues in the CDR3. The V end was cut by 4 bases, the J end by 3 bases, with 16 bases between. Germline V gene sequence: CDR1 GTSNPN, CDR2 SVGIG (reference sequence). TCRdb re-analysed the 5' RACE reads in MiXCR, keeping a single row per CDR3 protein. The sample has approximately 690,000 distinct CDR3 sequences, around 6% seen once. This chain connects TRBV30 to TRBJ2-1; D is undetermined. Material: naive T cells sorted from blood. This TCR was recovered from a man between 18 and 29 years old in good health. Here the CDR3 reads CAWTPPTSRYNEQFF. For the CDR3, the DNA is TGTGCCTGGACTCCACCTACTTCACGCTACAATGAGCAGTTCTTC.